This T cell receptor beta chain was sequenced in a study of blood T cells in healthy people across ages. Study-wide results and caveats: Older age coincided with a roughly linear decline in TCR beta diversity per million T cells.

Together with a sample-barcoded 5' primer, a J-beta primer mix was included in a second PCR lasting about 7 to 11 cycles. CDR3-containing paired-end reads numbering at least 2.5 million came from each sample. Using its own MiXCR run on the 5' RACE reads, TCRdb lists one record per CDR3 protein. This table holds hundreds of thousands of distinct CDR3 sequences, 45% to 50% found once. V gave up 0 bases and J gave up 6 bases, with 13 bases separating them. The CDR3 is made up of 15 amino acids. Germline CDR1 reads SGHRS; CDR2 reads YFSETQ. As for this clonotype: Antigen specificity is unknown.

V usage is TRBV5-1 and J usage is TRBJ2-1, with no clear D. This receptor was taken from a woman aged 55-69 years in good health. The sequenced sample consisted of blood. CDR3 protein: CASSLGQLRPNEQFF. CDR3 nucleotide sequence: TGCGCCAGCAGCTTGGGTCAACTCAGGCCCAATGAGCAGTTCTTC.